Following are 21 T cell receptor beta chains from one sample sequenced in a study of T cell repertoires in cytomegalovirus infection. One entry per CDR3 protein results from TCRdb running MiXCR on the reads. In the table there are 200,000 to 250,000 distinct CDR3 sequences, about 20% of which are singletons. Sequenced material: CD8+ T cells from PBMCs. The receptors shown here come from a human donor in good health (CMV status not recorded). Some clones in this sample may be carry-over from other donors' samples.

This clonotype was observed a handful of times. V and J are TRBV7-9 and TRBJ2-1; D is ambiguous. V was trimmed by 1 base and J by 7 bases, leaving 11 bases between them. The CDR3 sequence is 14 residues long. CDR1 is SEHNR, CDR2 FQNEAQ, per germline (reference sequence). The CDR3 DNA follows: TGTGCCAGCAGCTTAGGCCCCCGTCAGAATGAGCAGTTCTTC. Residues: CASSLGPRQNEQFF.

This clonotype was picked up a small number of times. The rearrangement uses TRBV12-3 or TRBV12-4 and TRBJ2-1; 8 bases map to TRBD1. CDR3 length: 15 residues. Losses at the gene ends were 6 bases for V and 6 bases for J; bases not matched to a gene: 10. The CDR3 region has the DNA TGTGCCAGCAGCCCCCAGGGGGCCCCCGGCAATGAGCAGTTCTTC. Its protein product is CASSPQGAPGNEQFF.

The gene calls are TRBV29-1 and TRBJ1-1; D gene uncertain. The V gene's germline CDR1 is SQVTM and CDR2 ANQGSEA. Trimming removed 7 bases at V and 0 bases at J, with 9 bases between. The CDR3 is 12 residues long. CDR3 sequence (DNA): TGCAGCGGTAGGTCCATGAACACTGAAGCTTTCTTT. Translating it yields CSGRSMNTEAFF.

The CDR3 DNA follows: TGTGCCAGCAGTACAAGGGACAGGACTAACAATGAGCAGTTCTTC. It encodes CASSTRDRTNNEQFF. This chain connects TRBV28 to TRBJ2-1; 8 bases match TRBD1. The CDR3 contains 15 residues. V lost 5 bases and J lost 5; bases outside the gene matches: 8. Germline CDR1 and CDR2: MDHEN and SYDVKM.

This clonotype was seen ten or more times. This chain links TRBV29-1 with TRBJ2-5; 7 nucleotides line up with TRBD2. This CDR3 comprises 15 residues. V lost 5 bases, J lost 5 bases, and 14 bases stayed unmatched. Per germline, CDR1 SQVTM and CDR2 ANQGSEA. For the CDR3, the DNA is TGCAGCGTTCGACTAGCTTCGACCCAATCGGAGACCCAGTACTTC. This encodes CSVRLASTQSETQYF.

This chain uses TRBV12-3 or TRBV12-4 with TRBJ2-7; the D is unclear. The V and J ends lost 10 bases and 3 bases respectively, with 16 bases between them. This CDR3 spans 13 amino acids. CDR3 protein: CATLWDEIYEQYF. In DNA form, the CDR3 reads TGTGCCACCCTCTGGGATGAAATCTACGAGCAGTACTTC.

The table lists this clonotype with many counts. The V gene is TRBV7-2, the J gene TRBJ2-1, with TRBD1 identical over 7 bases. Germline CDR1 reads SGHTA; CDR2 reads FQGNSA. CDR3 length: 14 amino acids. V was pared by 8 bases and J by 5 bases, with 9 bases of the junction left unmatched. CDR3 sequence: CASQTRDSDNEQFF. Written as DNA, the CDR3 is TGTGCCAGCCAAACCCGGGACAGCGACAATGAGCAGTTCTTC. Using reference TRBV7-2 and TRBJ2-1 for the parts outside the CDR3, the full variable domain is GAGVSQSPSNKVTEKGKDVELRCDPISGHTALYWYRQSLGQGLEFLIYFQGNSAPDKSGLPSDRFSAERTGGSVSTLTIQRTQQEDSAVYLCASQTRDSDNEQFFGPGTRLTVL.

This clonotype was counted a few times. CDR3 coding DNA: TGTGCCAGCAGCTCGGGACTAGCGGCACCCACCGGGGAGCTGTTTTTT. Protein product: CASSSGLAAPTGELFF. V usage is TRBV7-2 and J usage is TRBJ2-2, with TRBD2 identical over 11 bases. The length of the CDR3 is 16 residues. Germline V gene sequence: CDR1 SGHTA, CDR2 FQGNSA. V shed 4 bases, J shed 4 bases, and the junction held 5 bases outside the gene matches.

This clonotype was detected many times. V usage is TRBV6-6 and J usage is TRBJ1-6; D ambiguous. Trimming cost V 2 bases and J 5 bases, with 7 bases left between them. This CDR3 region has 14 residues. Looked up from germline, CDR1 is MNHNY and CDR2 is SVGAGI (reference sequence). CDR3 coding DNA: TGTGCCAGCAGTTACGGGCAGGATAATTCACCCCTCCACTTT. This sequence encodes CASSYGQDNSPLHF.

This clonotype was seen a handful of times. The V gene is TRBV7-7, the J gene TRBJ2-7; D remains ambiguous. V was cut by 2 bases and J by 1 base, with 9 bases left in between. The CDR3 is 14 amino acids. Germline CDR1 reads SSHAT; CDR2 reads FNYEAQ (reference sequence). CDR3 in amino acids: CASSLSVGSYEQYF. The CDR3 region has the DNA TGTGCCAGCAGCTTAAGTGTCGGTTCCTACGAGCAGTACTTC.

This clonotype was counted many times. The chain combines TRBV28 with TRBJ2-7, with TRBD1 matching over 7 bases. Unmatched junction bases numbered 6, after V lost 8 bases and J lost 8 bases. CDR1 MDHEN and CDR2 SYDVKM come from the germline V gene. The CDR3 consists of 11 residues. The CDR3 loop reads CASRDSGQQYF. CDR3 in DNA: TGTGCCAGCCGGGACAGCGGCCAGCAGTACTTC. The full variable domain, in which reference TRBV28 and TRBJ2-7 provide the parts outside the CDR3, is DVKVTQSSRYLVKRTGEKVFLECVQDMDHENMFWYRQDPGLGLRLIYFSYDVKMKEKGDIPEGYSVSREKKERFSLILESASTNQTSMYLCASRDSGQQYFGPGTRLTVT.

The chain is built from TRBV15 and TRBJ1-2; 11 bases agree with TRBD1. CDR3 length: 14 amino acids. The germline V gene has CDR1 LNHNV and CDR2 YYDKDF (reference sequence). Trimming removed 4 bases from V and 8 bases from J; junction bases left unmatched: 6. Written as DNA, the CDR3 is TGTGCCACCAGCACCAGAGGGACAGGGGGAGGCTACACCTTC. This encodes CATSTRGTGGGYTF.

The J gene is TRBJ1-1, the V gene TRBV28, with D unclear. The CDR3 has 12 residues. Trimming cost V 7 bases and J 1 base, with 7 bases left between them. Germline loops: CDR1 MDHEN, CDR2 SYDVKM. CDR3 sequence: CASIDWNTEAFF. In DNA, the CDR3 is TGTGCCAGCATCGACTGGAACACTGAAGCTTTCTTT.

The gene calls are TRBV6-1 and TRBJ2-1, with 10 nucleotides matching TRBD2. The germline CDR1 and CDR2 sequences are MNHNS and SASEGT. The CDR3 is 22 residues long. With V trimmed by 3 bases and J by 0 bases, 20 bases remained unmatched. CDR3 bases: TGTGCCAGCAGTGACCCCTTGGTGGCGATAGCGGGGGGAAGGAGCTCCTACAATGAGCAGTTCTTC. Its translation: CASSDPLVAIAGGRSSYNEQFF.

As concerns this clonotype: This may arise from a read error, as a much more abundant clone is one base away. This chain uses TRBV7-8 with TRBJ1-1; the D is unclear. The CDR3 contains 13 residues. The V gene lost 1 base and the J gene lost 6 bases, with 9 bases spanning the gap. CDR1 SGHVS and CDR2 FQNEAQ come from the germline V gene. CDR3 nucleotides: TGTGCCAGCAGCTTAGGCCCTAGGTCTGAAGCTTTCTTT. Protein product: CASSLGPRSEAFF.

The chain recombines TRBV5-5 with TRBJ2-3; the D call may be TRBD1 or TRBD2 (6 bases each). The CDR3 totals 17 residues. V lost 0 bases and J 2 bases, leaving 16 bases between the germline ends. From germline, CDR1 is SGHKS and CDR2 YYEKEE (reference sequence). The CDR3 sequence is CASSLVGGASYTDTQYF. The CDR3 nucleotides read TGTGCCAGCAGCTTGGTGGGGGGCGCCTCCTACACAGATACGCAGTATTTT.

This clonotype was seen at least ten times. V and J are TRBV7-8 and TRBJ1-3; D possibly corresponds to TRBD1 (5 bases). The CDR3 is made up of 16 amino acids. Germline CDR1 is SGHVS and CDR2 is FQNEAQ. Trimming stripped 4 bases from V and 0 bases from J, with 13 bases between. DNA of the CDR3: TGTGCCAGCAGCTCCTACTTGGGGGACTCTGGAAACACCATATATTTT. It specifies CASSSYLGDSGNTIYF.

For the CDR3, the DNA is TGTGCCAGCAGCTTCGGTTGGACAGGGAACACTGAAGCTTTCTTT. Its protein product is CASSFGWTGNTEAFF. The rearrangement uses TRBV11-1 and TRBJ1-1; TRBD1 matches 7 bases. CDR1 and CDR2 from the germline V gene are SGHAT and FQDESV (reference sequence). This CDR3 region has 15 residues. V was clipped by 3 bases and J by 1 base; unmatched bases: 5.

The chain employs TRBV28 and TRBJ2-1; weak D call: TRBD1 (6 bases). The germline V gene encodes CDR1 MDHEN and CDR2 SYDVKM. Trimming removed 5 bases from V and 1 base from J, with 12 bases in between. The CDR3 totals 15 residues. CDR3 sequence reads: CASSQTGRSYNEQFF. The CDR3 DNA reads as TGTGCCAGCAGTCAAACAGGGCGGTCCTACAATGAGCAGTTCTTC.

This clonotype was counted a few times. This chain links TRBV2 with TRBJ1-2; D call uncertain. Germline assignment: CDR1 SNHLY and CDR2 FYNNEI. Deletions cut 0 bases from V and 5 bases from J, with 7 bases between. The CDR3 extends over 13 amino acids. The chain's CDR3 is CASSEAQHYGYTF. The DNA for the CDR3 is TGTGCCAGCAGTGAAGCGCAACATTATGGCTACACCTTC.

This clonotype was seen more than once but under ten times. V usage is TRBV2 and J usage is TRBJ2-1, with 8 bases matching TRBD2. After removal of 4 bases from V and 4 bases from J, the junction contained 6 bases not matched to a gene. The germline gives CDR1 SNHLY, CDR2 FYNNEI. The CDR3 covers 15 residues. For the CDR3, the DNA is TGTGCCAGCAGTGTGCTGCGGGGGGATTACAATGAGCAGTTCTTC. It codes for CASSVLRGDYNEQFF.